This entry lists 11 T cell receptor beta chains sequenced from one sample in a study of vaccination and CD4 T cells after COVID-19. For these TCRs, the target antigens are not known. Treatment here: approximately 9-day PBMC culture with coronavirus spike peptide pools or control peptides (ViraFEST assay). Sequenced with the Oncomine TCR Beta short-read assay was DNA taken from cultured CD4+ T cells. TCRdb passed the PCR reads through MiXCR, listing each CDR3 protein once. Of 20,000 to 25,000 distinct CDR3 sequences listed, roughly 44% are singletons. The sample in question was CD4+ T cells from blood, cultured in vitro, obtained before SARS-CoV-2 vaccination. The receptors originated from a human donor who received a COVID-19 vaccine.

This clonotype has only a few counts. The chain has TRBV9 and TRBJ1-1; D remains unclear. This CDR3 spans 12 amino acids. The V end was cut by 7 bases, the J end by 3 bases, with 10 bases between. The germline gives CDR1 SGDLS, CDR2 YYNGEE. The CDR3 loop is CASDREDTEAFF. CDR3 coding DNA: TGTGCCAGCGACCGGGAGGACACTGAAGCTTTCTTT.

In its sample, this clonotype was seen a few times. This sequence joins TRBV19 and TRBJ2-2, with unresolved D. The CDR3 runs to 16 residues. Germline V gene lookup returns CDR1 LNHDA and CDR2 SQIVND (reference sequence). Trimming removed 4 bases from V and 4 bases from J, with 16 bases in between. The CDR3 loop reads CASSSILQTGTGELFF. The CDR3 bases are TGTGCCAGTAGTAGTATCCTCCAGACTGGCACCGGGGAGCTGTTTTTT.

The table lists this clonotype with a few counts. V gene TRBV24-1 combines with J gene TRBJ2-3, with 8 nucleotides matching TRBD2. The length of the CDR3 is 16 residues. V lost 3 bases to trimming and J lost 4 bases; unmatched junction nucleotides: 8. Germline assignment: CDR1 KGHDR and CDR2 SFDVKD. This CDR3 is CATSDRTGGASDTQYF. In DNA, the CDR3 is TGTGCCACCAGTGATCGCACCGGGGGGGCATCAGATACGCAGTATTTT.

In its sample, this clonotype was seen a few times. This chain links TRBV7-9 with TRBJ2-1; 12 positions agree with TRBD2. V dropped 1 base and J dropped 3; count of bases not matched to a gene: 7. The germline V gene encodes CDR1 SEHNR and CDR2 FQNEAQ (reference sequence). The CDR3 has 18 amino acids. CDR3 region: CASSLELAGGRIYNEQFF. The CDR3 DNA reads as TGTGCCAGCAGCTTAGAACTAGCGGGGGGACGGATCTACAATGAGCAGTTCTTC.

This clonotype is judged medium-sized (0.01 to 0.1%). The chain employs TRBV7-8 and TRBJ2-3; D may match TRBD1 or TRBD2 (5 bases each). Trimming removed 0 bases from V and 6 bases from J, with 13 bases in between. Germline V gene sequence: CDR1 SGHVS, CDR2 FQNEAQ. The CDR3 is made up of 15 amino acids. The CDR3 loop is CASSLAMGVGDTQYF. CDR3 in DNA: TGTGCCAGCAGCTTAGCAATGGGGGTAGGGGATACGCAGTATTTT.

The J gene is TRBJ1-2, the V gene TRBV19, with 7 bases matching TRBD1. The V and J ends lost 1 base and 4 bases, in that order; junction bases with no gene match: 6. The CDR3 has 15 residues. Germline V gene sequence: CDR1 LNHDA, CDR2 SQIVND (reference sequence). This chain's CDR3 is CASSIAGRGTYGYTF. CDR3 in DNA: TGTGCCAGTAGTATAGCCGGCAGGGGGACCTATGGCTACACCTTC. Filled out from reference TRBV19 and TRBJ1-2, the complete variable domain reads DGGITQSPKYLFRKEGQNVTLSCEQNLNHDAMYWYRQDPGQGLRLIYYSQIVNDFQKGDIAEGYSVSREKKESFPLTVTSAQKNPTAFYLCASSIAGRGTYGYTFGSGTRLTVV.

This clonotype was observed a single time. CDR3 DNA: TGTGCCAGCCGGGTAAGACAAGGAGCTTTCTTT. Its translation is CASRVRQGAFF. The rearrangement joins TRBV2 to TRBJ1-1; no firm D call. Germline CDR1 and CDR2: SNHLY and FYNNEI. V shed 8 bases and J shed 10 bases, with 14 bases lying between them. The CDR3 is 11 residues long.

This clonotype was recorded a few times. V and J are TRBV6-1 and TRBJ1-5; D unclear. Germline V gene sequence: CDR1 MNHNS, CDR2 SASEGT. The CDR3 is 12 residues long. Trimming removed 5 bases at V and 1 base at J, with 3 bases between. CDR3 coding DNA: TGTGCCAGCAGTAGAAGCAATCAGCCCCAGCATTTT. It is translated as CASSRSNQPQHF.

The rearrangement uses TRBV20-1 and TRBJ1-1; D is perhaps TRBD1 (5 bases). Per germline, CDR1 DFQATT and CDR2 SNEGSKA (reference sequence). There are 14 residues in the CDR3. V was cut by 0 bases and J by 5 bases, with 13 bases left in between. CDR3 in DNA: TGCAGTGCTAGAGATCGGGCGGGGGGGACTGAAGCTTTCTTT. It translates to CSARDRAGGTEAFF.

This clonotype was recorded a few times. V usage is TRBV10-3 and J usage is TRBJ2-3; 10 nucleotides match TRBD1. Trimming at V came to 5 bases and at J to 2 bases, leaving 4 bases not matched to a gene. Germline V gene sequence: CDR1 ENHRY, CDR2 SYGVKD. This CDR3 contains 15 residues. Here the CDR3 reads CAISRTGGLTDTQYF. Written as DNA, the CDR3 is TGTGCCATCAGTAGGACAGGGGGGCTCACAGATACGCAGTATTTT.

The chain carries TRBV27 and TRBJ1-6; 9 bases are shared with TRBD1. The length of the CDR3 is 17 residues. Germline values: CDR1 MNHEY, CDR2 SMNVEV (reference sequence). The V and J ends lost 5 bases and 2 bases, in that order; junction bases with no gene match: 7. CDR3 coding DNA: TGTGCCAGCAGTATCTACAGGGGGCTTACCTATAATTCACCCCTCCACTTT. Translating gives CASSIYRGLTYNSPLHF.